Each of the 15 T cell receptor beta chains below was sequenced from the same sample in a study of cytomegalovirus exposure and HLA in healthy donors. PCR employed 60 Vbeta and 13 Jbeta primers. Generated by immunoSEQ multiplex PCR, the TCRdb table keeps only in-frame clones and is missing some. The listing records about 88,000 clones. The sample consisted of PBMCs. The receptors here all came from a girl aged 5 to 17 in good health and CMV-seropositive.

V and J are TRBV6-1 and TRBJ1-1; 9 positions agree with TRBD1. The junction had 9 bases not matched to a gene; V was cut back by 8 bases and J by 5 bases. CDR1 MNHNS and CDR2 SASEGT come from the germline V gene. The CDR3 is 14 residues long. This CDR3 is CASERTGDGTEAFF. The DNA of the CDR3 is TGTGCCAGCGAGAGGACAGGGGATGGAACTGAAGCTTTCTTT.

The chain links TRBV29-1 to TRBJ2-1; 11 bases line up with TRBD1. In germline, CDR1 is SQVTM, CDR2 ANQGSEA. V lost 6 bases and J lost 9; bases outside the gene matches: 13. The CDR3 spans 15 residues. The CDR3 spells CSVRDRGVGFGEQFF. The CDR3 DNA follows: TGCAGCGTCCGGGACAGGGGGGTCGGGTTTGGTGAGCAGTTCTTC.

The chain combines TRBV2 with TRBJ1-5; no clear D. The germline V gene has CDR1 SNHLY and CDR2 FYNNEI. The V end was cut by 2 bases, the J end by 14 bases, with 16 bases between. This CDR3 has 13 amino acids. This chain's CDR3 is CASSERNEGREHF. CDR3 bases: TGTGCCAGCAGTGAAAGGAATGAAGGGAGAGAGCATTTT.

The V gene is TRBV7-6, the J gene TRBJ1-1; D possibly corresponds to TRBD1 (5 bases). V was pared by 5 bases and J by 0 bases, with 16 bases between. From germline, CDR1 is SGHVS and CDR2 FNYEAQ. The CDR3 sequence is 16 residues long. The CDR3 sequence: CASSHSGDWLNTEAFF. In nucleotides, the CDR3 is TGTGCCAGCAGCCATTCGGGGGACTGGCTGAACACTGAAGCTTTCTTT.

CDR3 residues: CAVTIGARGYGYTF. In DNA form, the CDR3 reads TGTGCGGTTACGATAGGGGCGAGAGGATATGGCTACACCTTC. The chain uses TRBV28 and TRBJ1-2, with D tentatively TRBD1 (5 bases). CDR1 is MDHEN and CDR2 is SYDVKM in the germline V gene. CDR3 size: 14 residues.

CDR3 in amino acids: CASSLRMGTLRSFGTADGYTF. The CDR3, as DNA: TGTGCCAGCAGTTTACGCATGGGGACTCTACGTAGTTTTGGGACAGCGGATGGCTACACCTTC. The genes are TRBV27 and TRBJ1-2; 7 bases align to TRBD1. The CDR3 has 21 amino acids. CDR1 is MNHEY and CDR2 is SMNVEV in the germline V gene (reference sequence). Trimming took 2 bases from V and 6 from J; bases not matched to a gene: 27.

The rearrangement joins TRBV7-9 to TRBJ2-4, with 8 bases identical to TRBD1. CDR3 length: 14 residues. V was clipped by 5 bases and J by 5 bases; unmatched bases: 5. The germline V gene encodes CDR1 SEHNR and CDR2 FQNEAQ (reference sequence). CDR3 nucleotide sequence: TGTGCCAGCAGCACCCCGGACAGGGAAAACATTCAGTACTTC. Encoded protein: CASSTPDRENIQYF.

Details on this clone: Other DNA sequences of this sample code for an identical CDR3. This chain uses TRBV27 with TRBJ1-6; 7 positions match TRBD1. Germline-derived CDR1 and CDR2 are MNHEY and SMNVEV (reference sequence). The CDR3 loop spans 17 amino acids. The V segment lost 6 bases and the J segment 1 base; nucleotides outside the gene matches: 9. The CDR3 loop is CASRAPDRPSYNSPLHF. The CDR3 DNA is TGTGCCAGCAGAGCCCCGGACAGGCCGTCCTATAATTCACCCCTCCACTTT.

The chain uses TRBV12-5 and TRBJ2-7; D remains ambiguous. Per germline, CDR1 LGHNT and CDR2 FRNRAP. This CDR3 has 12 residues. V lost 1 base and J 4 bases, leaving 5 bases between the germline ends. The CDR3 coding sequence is TGTGCTAGTGGTTTGGCGCTATACGAGCAGTACTTC. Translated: CASGLALYEQYF.

The CDR3 region has the DNA TGTGCCAGCAGTAAGGGGCTGGGGGAGCAGTTCTTC. This encodes CASSKGLGEQFF. The rearrangement uses TRBV6-5 and TRBJ2-1; TRBD1 is a possible D gene (5 bases). This CDR3 contains 12 residues. CDR1 MNHEY and CDR2 SVGAGI come from the germline V gene. V was shortened by 5 bases and J by 10 bases, with 12 bases between the two germline ends.

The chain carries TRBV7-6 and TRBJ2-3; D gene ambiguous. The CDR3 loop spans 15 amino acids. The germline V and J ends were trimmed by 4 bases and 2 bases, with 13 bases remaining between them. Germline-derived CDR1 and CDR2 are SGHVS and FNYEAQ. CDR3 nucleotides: TGTGCCAGCAGCTCAACAGATGCCCCCACAGATACGCAGTATTTT. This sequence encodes CASSSTDAPTDTQYF.

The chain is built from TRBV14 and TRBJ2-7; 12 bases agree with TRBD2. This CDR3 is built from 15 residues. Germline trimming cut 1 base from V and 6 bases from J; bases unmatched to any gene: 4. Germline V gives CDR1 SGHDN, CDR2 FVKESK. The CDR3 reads CASSQGLAGGREQYF. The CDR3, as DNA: TGTGCCAGCAGCCAAGGCCTAGCGGGGGGGCGCGAGCAGTACTTC.

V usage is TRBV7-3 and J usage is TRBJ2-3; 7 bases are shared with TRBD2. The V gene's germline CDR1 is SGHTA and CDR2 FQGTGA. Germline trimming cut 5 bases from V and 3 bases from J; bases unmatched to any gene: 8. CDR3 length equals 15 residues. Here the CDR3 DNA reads TGTGCCAGCAGCCCAGTGGGGGGGGAAACAGATACGCAGTATTTT. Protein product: CASSPVGGETDTQYF.

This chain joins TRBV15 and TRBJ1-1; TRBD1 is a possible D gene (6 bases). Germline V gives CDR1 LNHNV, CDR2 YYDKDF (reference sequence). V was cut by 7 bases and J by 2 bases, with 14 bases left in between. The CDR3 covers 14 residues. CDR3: CATKWTELNTEAFF. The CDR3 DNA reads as TGTGCCACCAAATGGACAGAATTAAACACTGAAGCTTTCTTT.

This chain's CDR3 is CASSLVLNEQFF. The CDR3 DNA reads as TGTGCCAGCAGCTTAGTTCTCAATGAGCAGTTCTTC. The chain uses TRBV11-2 and TRBJ2-1; D uncertain. V lost 1 base and J 6 bases, leaving 4 bases between the germline ends. The CDR3 spans 12 residues. CDR1 and CDR2 (germline): SGHAT, FQNNGV.